This T cell receptor beta chain was retrieved from a study of T-cell memory formation after mild COVID-19. Study in general: TCR clusters were mostly confined to one donor each.

5'RACE primed at constant segments yielded TCR alpha and TCR beta cDNA libraries bearing sample barcodes and UMIs. TCRdb called the 5' RACE reads again in MiXCR, with one record for every CDR3 protein. In the table there are about 140,000 distinct CDR3 sequences, 14% to 15% of which are singletons. This clonotype was seen only a few times. J lost 3 bases, V lost 3 bases, and 8 bases had no gene match. The CDR3 runs to 15 residues. Germline CDR1 and CDR2: SGHNT and YYREEE (reference sequence). The sequenced sample was PBMCs or a T cell subset sorted from them (not recorded which). V is TRBV5-4 and J is TRBJ2-7, with 8 bases fitting TRBD2. The receptor was isolated from an adult woman who had mild COVID-19 (a few samples of this study predate the infection). Cell type and time point are not known. The CDR3: CASSWESGGYYEQYF. The CDR3 nucleotides are TGTGCCAGCAGCTGGGAAAGCGGGGGCTACTACGAGCAGTACTTC.